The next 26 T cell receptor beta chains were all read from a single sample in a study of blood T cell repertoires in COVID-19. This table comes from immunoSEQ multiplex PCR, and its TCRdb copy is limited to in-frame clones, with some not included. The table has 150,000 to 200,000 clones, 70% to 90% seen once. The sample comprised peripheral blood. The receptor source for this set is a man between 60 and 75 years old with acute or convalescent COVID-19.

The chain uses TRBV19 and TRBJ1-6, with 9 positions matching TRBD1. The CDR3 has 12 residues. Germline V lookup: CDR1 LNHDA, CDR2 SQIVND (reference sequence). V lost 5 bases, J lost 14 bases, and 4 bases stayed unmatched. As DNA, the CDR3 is TGTGCCAGTAGTTGGGACAGGGTCACCCTCCACTTT. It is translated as CASSWDRVTLHF.

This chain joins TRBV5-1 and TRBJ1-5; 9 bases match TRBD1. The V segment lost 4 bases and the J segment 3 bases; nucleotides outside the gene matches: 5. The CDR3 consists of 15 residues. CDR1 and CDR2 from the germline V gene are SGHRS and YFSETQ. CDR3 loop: CASSPTGGYNQPQHF. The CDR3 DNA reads TGCGCCAGCAGCCCCACAGGGGGCTACAATCAGCCCCAGCATTTT.

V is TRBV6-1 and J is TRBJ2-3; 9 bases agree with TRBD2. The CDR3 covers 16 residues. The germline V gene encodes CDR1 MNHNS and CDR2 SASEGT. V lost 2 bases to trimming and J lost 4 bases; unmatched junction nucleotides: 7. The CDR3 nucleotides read TGTGCCAGCAGTGAATTAGCGGGAGCGGCGGCAGATACGCAGTATTTT. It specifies CASSELAGAAADTQYF.

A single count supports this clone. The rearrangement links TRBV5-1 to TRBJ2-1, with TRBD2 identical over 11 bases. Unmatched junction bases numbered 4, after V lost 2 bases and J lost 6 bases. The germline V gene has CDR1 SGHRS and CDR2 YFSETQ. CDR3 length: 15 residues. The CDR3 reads CASSLVTSGGNEQFF. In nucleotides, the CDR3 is TGCGCCAGCAGCTTAGTCACTAGCGGGGGCAATGAGCAGTTCTTC.

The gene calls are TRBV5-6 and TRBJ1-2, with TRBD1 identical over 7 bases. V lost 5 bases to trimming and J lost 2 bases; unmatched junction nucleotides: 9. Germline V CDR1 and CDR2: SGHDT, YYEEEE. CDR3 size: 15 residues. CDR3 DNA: TGTGCCAGCAGGGGGGCCGGGACAGTCAACTATGGCTACACCTTC. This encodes CASRGAGTVNYGYTF.

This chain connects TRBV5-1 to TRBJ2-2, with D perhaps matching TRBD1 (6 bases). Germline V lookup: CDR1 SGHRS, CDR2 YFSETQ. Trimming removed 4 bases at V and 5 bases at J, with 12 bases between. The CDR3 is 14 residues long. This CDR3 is CASSMRQETGELFF. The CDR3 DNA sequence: TGCGCCAGCAGCATGCGACAGGAAACCGGGGAGCTGTTTTTT. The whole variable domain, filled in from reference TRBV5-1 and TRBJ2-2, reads KAGVTQTPRYLIKTRGQQVTLSCSPISGHRSVSWYQQTPGQGLQFLFEYFSETQRNKGNFPGRFSGRQFSNSRSEMNVSTLELGDSALYLCASSMRQETGELFFGEGSRLTVL.

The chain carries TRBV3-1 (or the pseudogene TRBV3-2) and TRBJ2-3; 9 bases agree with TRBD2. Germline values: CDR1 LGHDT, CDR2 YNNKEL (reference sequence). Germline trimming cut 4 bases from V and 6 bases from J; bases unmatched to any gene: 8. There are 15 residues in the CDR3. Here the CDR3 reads CASSLGSGSGDTQYF. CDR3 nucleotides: TGTGCCAGCAGCCTTGGTAGCGGGAGCGGGGATACGCAGTATTTT.

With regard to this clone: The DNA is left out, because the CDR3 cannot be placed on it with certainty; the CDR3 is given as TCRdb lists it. CDR3 loop: CASSFGQGARSTF. The chain employs TRBV6-5 and TRBJ1-2; TRBD1, the table's D call, was not compared with the DNA. The germline V gene has CDR1 MNHEY and CDR2 SVGAGI. The CDR3 is 13 residues long, ends included.

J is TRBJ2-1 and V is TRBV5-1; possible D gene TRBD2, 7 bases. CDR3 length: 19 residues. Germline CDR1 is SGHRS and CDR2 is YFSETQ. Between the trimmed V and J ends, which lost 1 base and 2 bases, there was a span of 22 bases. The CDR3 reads CASSLIWGGPRVPYNEQFF. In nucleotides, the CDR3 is TGCGCCAGCAGCTTGATATGGGGGGGGCCGCGGGTCCCCTACAATGAGCAGTTCTTC.

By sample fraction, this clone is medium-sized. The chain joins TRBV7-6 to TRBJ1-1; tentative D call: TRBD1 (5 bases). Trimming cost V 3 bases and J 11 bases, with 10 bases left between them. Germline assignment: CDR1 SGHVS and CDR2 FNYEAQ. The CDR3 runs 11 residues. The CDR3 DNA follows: TGTGCCAGCAGCTTGTATGGGGCGGCTTTCTTT. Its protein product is CASSLYGAAFF.

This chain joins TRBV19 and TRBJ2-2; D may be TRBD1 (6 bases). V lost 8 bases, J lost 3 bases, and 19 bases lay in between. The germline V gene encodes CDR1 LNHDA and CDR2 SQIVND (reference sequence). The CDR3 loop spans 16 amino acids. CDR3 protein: CASLPGTPGYTGELFF. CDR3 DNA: TGTGCCAGTTTACCCGGGACACCAGGTTACACCGGGGAGCTGTTTTTT.

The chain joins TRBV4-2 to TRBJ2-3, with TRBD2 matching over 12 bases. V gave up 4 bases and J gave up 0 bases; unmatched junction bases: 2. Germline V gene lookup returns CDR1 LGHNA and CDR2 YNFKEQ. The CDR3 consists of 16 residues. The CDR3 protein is CASSLGTSGSTDTQYF. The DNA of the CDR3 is TGTGCCAGCAGCCTAGGGACTAGCGGGAGCACAGATACGCAGTATTTT.

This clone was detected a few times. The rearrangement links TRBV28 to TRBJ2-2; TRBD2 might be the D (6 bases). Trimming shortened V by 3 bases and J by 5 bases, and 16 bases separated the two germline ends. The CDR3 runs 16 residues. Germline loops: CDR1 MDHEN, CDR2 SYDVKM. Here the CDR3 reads CASSLGSGLRTGELFF. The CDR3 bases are TGTGCCAGCAGTTTGGGTAGCGGACTGAGGACCGGGGAGCTGTTTTTT.

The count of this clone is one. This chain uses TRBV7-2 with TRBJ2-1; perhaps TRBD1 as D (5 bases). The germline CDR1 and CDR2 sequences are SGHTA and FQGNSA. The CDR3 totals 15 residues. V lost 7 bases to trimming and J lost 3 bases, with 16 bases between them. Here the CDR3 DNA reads TGTGCCAGCAAGGGGCGAGGTGGCGGCTACAATGAGCAGTTCTTC. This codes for CASKGRGGGYNEQFF.

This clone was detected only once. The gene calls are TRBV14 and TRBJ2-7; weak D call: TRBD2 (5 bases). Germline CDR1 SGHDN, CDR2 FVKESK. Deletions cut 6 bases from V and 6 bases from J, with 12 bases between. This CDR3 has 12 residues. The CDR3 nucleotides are TGTGCCAGCAGTAGACTATTCCGCGAGCAGTACTTC. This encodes CASSRLFREQYF.

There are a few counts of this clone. CDR3 amino acids: CATSRSSSGNTIYF. CDR3 bases: TGTGCCACCAGCAGGTCCAGCTCTGGAAACACCATATATTTT. The V gene is TRBV15, the J gene TRBJ1-3; D remains ambiguous. Germline assignment: CDR1 LNHNV and CDR2 YYDKDF (reference sequence). V dropped 3 bases and J dropped 0 bases, with 6 bases sitting between them. The CDR3 covers 14 residues.

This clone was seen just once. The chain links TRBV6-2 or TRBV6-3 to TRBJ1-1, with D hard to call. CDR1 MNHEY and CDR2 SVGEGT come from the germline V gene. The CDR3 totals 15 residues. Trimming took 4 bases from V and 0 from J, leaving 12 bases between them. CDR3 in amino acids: CASSWEGTMNTEAFF. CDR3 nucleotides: TGTGCCAGCAGTTGGGAGGGAACCATGAACACTGAAGCTTTCTTT.

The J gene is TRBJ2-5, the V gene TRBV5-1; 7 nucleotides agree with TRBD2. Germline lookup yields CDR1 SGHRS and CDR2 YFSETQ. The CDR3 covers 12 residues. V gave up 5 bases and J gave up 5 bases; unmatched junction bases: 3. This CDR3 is CASSAGAETQYF. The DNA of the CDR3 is TGCGCCAGCAGTGCGGGAGCCGAGACCCAGTACTTC. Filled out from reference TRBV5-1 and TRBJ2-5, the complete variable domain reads KAGVTQTPRYLIKTRGQQVTLSCSPISGHRSVSWYQQTPGQGLQFLFEYFSETQRNKGNFPGRFSGRQFSNSRSEMNVSTLELGDSALYLCASSAGAETQYFGPGTRLLVL.

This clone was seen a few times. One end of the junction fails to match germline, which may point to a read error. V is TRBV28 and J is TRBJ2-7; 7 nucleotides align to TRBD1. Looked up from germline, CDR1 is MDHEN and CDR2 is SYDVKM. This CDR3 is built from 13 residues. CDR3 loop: CASSLGGQTQARF. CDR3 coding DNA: TGTGCCAGCAGTTTAGGGGGACAGACTCAGGCCCGCTTC.

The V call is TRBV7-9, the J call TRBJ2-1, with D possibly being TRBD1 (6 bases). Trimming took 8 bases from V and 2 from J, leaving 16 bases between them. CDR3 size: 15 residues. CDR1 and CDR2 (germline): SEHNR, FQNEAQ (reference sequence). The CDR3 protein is CASRYQTGTYNEQFF. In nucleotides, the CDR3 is TGTGCCAGCCGCTACCAGACAGGCACCTACAATGAGCAGTTCTTC. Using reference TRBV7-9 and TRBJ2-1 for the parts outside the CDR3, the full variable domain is DTGVSQNPRHKITKRGQNVTFRCDPISEHNRLYWYRQTLGQGPEFLTYFQNEAQLEKSRLLSDRFSAERPKGSFSTLEIQRTEQGDSAMYLCASRYQTGTYNEQFFGPGTRLTVL.

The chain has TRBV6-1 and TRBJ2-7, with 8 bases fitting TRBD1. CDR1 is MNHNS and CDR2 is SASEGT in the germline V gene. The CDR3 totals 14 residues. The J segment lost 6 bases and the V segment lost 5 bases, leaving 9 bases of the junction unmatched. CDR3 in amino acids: CASSSRDRLFEQYF. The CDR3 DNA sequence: TGTGCCAGCAGTTCCCGGGACAGGTTGTTCGAGCAGTACTTC.

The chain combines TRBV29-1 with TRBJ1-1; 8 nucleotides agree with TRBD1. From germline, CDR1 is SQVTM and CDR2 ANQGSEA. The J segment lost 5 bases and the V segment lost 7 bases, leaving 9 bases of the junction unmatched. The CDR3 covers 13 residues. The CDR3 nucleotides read TGCAGCGACCCCGACAGGGGTGGGACTGAAGCTTTCTTT. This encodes CSDPDRGGTEAFF.

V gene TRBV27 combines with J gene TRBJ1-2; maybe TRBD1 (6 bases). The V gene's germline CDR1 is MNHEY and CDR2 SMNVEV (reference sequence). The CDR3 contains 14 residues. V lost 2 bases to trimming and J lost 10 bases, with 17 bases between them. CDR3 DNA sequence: TGTGCCAGCAGTTTAAGAGGTACAGGGTGGACCTACACCTTC. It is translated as CASSLRGTGWTYTF.

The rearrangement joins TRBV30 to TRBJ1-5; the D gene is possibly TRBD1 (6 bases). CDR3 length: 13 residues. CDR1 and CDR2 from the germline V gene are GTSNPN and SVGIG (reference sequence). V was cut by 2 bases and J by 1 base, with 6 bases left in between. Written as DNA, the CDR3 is TGTGCCTGGAGTAGGGGGAGCAATCAGCCCCAGCATTTT. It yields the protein CAWSRGSNQPQHF. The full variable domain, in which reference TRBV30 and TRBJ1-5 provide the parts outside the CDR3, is SQTIHQWPATLVQPVGSPLSLECTVEGTSNPNLYWYRQAAGRGLQLLFYSVGIGQISSEVPQNLSASRPQDRQFILSSKKLLLSDSGFYLCAWSRGSNQPQHFGDGTRLSIL.

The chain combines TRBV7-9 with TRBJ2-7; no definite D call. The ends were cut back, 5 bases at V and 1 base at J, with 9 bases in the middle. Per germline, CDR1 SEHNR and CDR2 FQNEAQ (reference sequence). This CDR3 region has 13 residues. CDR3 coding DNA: TGTGCCAGCAGCCCCGACACTTCCTACGAGCAGTACTTC. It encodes CASSPDTSYEQYF.

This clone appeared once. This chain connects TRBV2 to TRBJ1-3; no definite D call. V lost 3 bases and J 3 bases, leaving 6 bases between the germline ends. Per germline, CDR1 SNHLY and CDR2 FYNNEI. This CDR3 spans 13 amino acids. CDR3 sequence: CASSDSLGNTIYF. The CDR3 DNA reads TGTGCCAGCAGTGACTCCCTTGGAAACACCATATATTTT.